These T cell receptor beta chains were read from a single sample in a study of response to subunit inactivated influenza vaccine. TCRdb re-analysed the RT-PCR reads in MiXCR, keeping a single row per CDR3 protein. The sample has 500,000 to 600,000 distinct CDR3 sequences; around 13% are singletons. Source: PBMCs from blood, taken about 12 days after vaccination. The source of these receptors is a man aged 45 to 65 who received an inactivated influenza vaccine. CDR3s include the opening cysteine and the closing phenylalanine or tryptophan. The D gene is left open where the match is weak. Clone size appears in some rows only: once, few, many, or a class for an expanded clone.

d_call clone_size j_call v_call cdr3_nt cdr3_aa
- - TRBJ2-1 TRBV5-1 TGCGCCAGCAGGGACCTCAAAGCGGGCGCATACAATGAGCAGTTCTTC CASRDLKAGAYNEQFF
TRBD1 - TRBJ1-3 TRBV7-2 TGTGCCAGCAGCTTACGACAGGGGGAGGGTGGAAACACCATATATTTT CASSLRQGEGGNTIYF
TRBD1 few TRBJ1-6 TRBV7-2 TGTGCCAGCAGCTTAGGGATGACAGGGGTTAATTCACCCCTCCACTTT CASSLGMTGVNSPLHF
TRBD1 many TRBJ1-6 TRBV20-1 TGCAGTGTCCCGGGACAGGGGAATTCACCCCTCCACTTT CSVPGQGNSPLHF
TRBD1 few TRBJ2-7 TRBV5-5 TGTGCCAGCAGCTTGGAACGGGACAGGTACTACGAGCAGTACTTC CASSLERDRYYEQYF
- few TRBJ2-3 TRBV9 TGTGCCAGCAGCGTAGCTACTGGATTCACAGATACGCAGTATTTT CASSVATGFTDTQYF
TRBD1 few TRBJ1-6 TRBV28 TGTGCCAGCAGTCTCGGACAGGGGGCGGGTATTTCACCCCTCCACTTT CASSLGQGAGISPLHF
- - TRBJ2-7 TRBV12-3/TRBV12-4 TGTGCCAGCAGTTTTTCACAGGGTTACGAGCAGTACTTC CASSFSQGYEQYF
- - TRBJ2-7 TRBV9 TGTGCCAGCAGCGTAGATGCAGGGCCCTACGAGCAGTACTTC CASSVDAGPYEQYF
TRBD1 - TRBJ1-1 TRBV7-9 TGTGCCAGCAGCTTCCCGAGAACAGGGGCCACTGAAGCTTTCTTT CASSFPRTGATEAFF
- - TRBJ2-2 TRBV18 TGTGCCAGCTCACAGAGGACCAACGGGGAGCTGTTTTTT CASSQRTNGELFF
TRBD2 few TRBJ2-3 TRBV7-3 TGTGCCAGCAGCTTACAGGCGGGAGGCACAGATACGCAGTATTTT CASSLQAGGTDTQYF
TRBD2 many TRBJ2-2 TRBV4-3 TGCGCCAGCAGCCAAGATCAAGCCCTTCGGGGGGTGGGGGAGCTGTTTTTT CASSQDQALRGVGELFF
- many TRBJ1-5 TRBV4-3 TGCGCCAGCAGCCGAGACAGGACCTTCGATAGCAATCAGCCCCAGCATTTT CASSRDRTFDSNQPQHF
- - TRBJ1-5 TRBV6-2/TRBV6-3 TGTGCCAGCAGTTACGGGTCACGCCAAGGTCAGCCCCAGCATTTT CASSYGSRQGQPQHF
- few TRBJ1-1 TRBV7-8 TGTGCCAGCATCAGACGGGAGCGGGGCACTGAAGCTTTCTTT CASIRRERGTEAFF
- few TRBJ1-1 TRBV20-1 TGCAGTGCTAGAGGGGGCGGGAGGAACACTGAAGCTTTCTTT CSARGGGRNTEAFF
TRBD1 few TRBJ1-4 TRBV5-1 TGCGCCAGCACTGGGACAGGATCCAATGAAAAACTGTTTTTT CASTGTGSNEKLFF
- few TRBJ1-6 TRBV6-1 TGTGCCAGCAGTGAAGCATTTGATTTACCCCTCCACTTT CASSEAFDLPLHF
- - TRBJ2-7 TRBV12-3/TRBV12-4 TGTGCCAGCAGTTATCGTCAAGGGTCGCGCGAGCAGTACTTC CASSYRQGSREQYF
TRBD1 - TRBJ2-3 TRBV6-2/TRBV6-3 TGTGCCAGCAGTTACTCGGGACAGGGGATTGGCACAGATACGCAGTATTTT CASSYSGQGIGTDTQYF
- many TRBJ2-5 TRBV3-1 TGTGCCAGCAGCCAAAACTCCCGGCTTTCGACAGAGACCCAGTACTTC CASSQNSRLSTETQYF
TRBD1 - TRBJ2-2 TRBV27 TGTGCCAGCAGTTTAGACAGGGGGGTTCGGAACACCGGGGAGCTGTTTTTT CASSLDRGVRNTGELFF
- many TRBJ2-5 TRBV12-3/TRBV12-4 TGTGCCAGCAGTTTAGCGGCGGGACAATACCAAGAGACCCAGTACTTC CASSLAAGQYQETQYF
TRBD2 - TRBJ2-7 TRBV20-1 TGCAGTGCTAGAGATCTAGCGGGAGTCATCGAGCAGTACTTC CSARDLAGVIEQYF
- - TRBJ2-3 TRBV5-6 TGTGCCAGCAGCTCGCGATCGGAGACGCAGTATTTT CASSSRSETQYF
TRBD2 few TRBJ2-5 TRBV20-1 TGCAGTGCTACCCGGGGGAACGGGAGGGAAGAGACCCAGTACTTC CSATRGNGREETQYF
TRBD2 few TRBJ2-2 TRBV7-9 TGTGCCAGCAGGGGACTAGCGGGGGGCGCCGGGGAGCTGTTTTTT CASRGLAGGAGELFF
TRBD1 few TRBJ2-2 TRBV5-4 TGTGCCAGCAGCTTGACAGGGGGCGCGACCGGGGAGCTGTTTTTT CASSLTGGATGELFF
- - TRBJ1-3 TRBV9 TGTGCCAGCAGCCGGATGGGGGTCTCTGGAAACACCATATATTTT CASSRMGVSGNTIYF
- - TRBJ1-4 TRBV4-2 TGTGCCAGCAGCCAAAGTATGGGAAATGAAAAACTGTTTTTT CASSQSMGNEKLFF
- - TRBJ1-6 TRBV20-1 TGCAGTGCTAGGTCCCAGGGCTCCTATAATTCACCCCTCCACTTT CSARSQGSYNSPLHF
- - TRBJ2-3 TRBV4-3 TGCGCCAGCAGCCAAGACGTAGGGCCTCGCACAGATACGCAGTATTTT CASSQDVGPRTDTQYF
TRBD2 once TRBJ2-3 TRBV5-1 TGCGCCAGCAGCTTGAACGTAGCGGGAGGCACAGATACGCAGTATTTT CASSLNVAGGTDTQYF
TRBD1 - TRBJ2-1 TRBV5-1 TGCGCCAGCAGCGCCGGGACAGGGAGCCATGAGCAGTTCTTC CASSAGTGSHEQFF
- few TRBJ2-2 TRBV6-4 TGTGCCAGCAGCCCTGTTGACACCGGGGAGCTGTTTTTT CASSPVDTGELFF
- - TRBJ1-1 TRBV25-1 TGTGCCAGCAGTCAAGGAAACATGAACACTGAAGCTTTCTTT CASSQGNMNTEAFF
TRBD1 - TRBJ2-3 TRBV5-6 TGTGCCAGCAGCTCCCGACAGGGTGGTGTAGATACGCAGTATTTT CASSSRQGGVDTQYF
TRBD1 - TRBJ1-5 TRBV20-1 TGCAGTGCGAACGGGTTCGTCGGACAGGGCGATCAGCCCCAGCATTTT CSANGFVGQGDQPQHF
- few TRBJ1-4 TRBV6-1 TGTGCCAGCAGTGAAGCAGTTGAGCACCGGGGTGAAAAACTGTTTTTT CASSEAVEHRGEKLFF
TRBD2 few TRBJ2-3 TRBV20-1 TGCAGTGCTACTTCAGCGGGAGTAAGAACAGATACGCAGTATTTT CSATSAGVRTDTQYF
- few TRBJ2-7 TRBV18 TGTGCCAGCTCACCAGGGGCCACAGCCTACGAGCAGTACTTC CASSPGATAYEQYF
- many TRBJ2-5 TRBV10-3 TGTGCCATCAGGACCGGGACTCCGGGCCCAGAGACCCAGTACTTC CAIRTGTPGPETQYF
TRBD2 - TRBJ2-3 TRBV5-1 TGCGCCAGCAGCCGGTTGGAGCGGGGATCTAGCACAGATACGCAGTATTTT CASSRLERGSSTDTQYF
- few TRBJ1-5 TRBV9 TGTGCCAGCAGCGTCAGGCCCAATCAGCCCCAGCATTTT CASSVRPNQPQHF
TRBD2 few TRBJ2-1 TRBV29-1 TGCAGCGGCGGGACTAGCAATGAGCAGTTCTTC CSGGTSNEQFF
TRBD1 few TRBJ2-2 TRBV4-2 TGTGCCAGCAGCCAAGGTCCCGGGACAGGGGTTACCGGGGAGCTGTTTTTT CASSQGPGTGVTGELFF